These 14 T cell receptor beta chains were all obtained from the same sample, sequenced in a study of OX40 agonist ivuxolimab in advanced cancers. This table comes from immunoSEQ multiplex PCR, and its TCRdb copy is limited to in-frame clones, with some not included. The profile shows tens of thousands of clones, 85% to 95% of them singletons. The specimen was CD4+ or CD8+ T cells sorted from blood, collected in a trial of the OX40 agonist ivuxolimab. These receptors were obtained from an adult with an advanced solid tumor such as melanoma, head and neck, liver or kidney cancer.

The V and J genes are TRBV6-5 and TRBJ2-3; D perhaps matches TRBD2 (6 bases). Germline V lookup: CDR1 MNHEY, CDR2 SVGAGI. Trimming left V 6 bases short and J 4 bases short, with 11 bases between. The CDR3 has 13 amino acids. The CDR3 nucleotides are TGTGCCAGCAGGCGATGGGACTCAGATACGCAGTATTTT. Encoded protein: CASRRWDSDTQYF.

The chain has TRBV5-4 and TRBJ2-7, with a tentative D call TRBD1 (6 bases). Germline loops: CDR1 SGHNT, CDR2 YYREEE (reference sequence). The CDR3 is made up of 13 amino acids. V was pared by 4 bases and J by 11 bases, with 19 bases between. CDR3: CASSAQVGAAKYF. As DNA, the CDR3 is TGTGCCAGCAGCGCCCAAGTGGGGGCGGCGAAGTACTTC.

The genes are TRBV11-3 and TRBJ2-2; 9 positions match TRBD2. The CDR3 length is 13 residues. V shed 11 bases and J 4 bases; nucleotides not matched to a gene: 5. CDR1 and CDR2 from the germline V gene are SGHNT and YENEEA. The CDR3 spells CAGGTSSTGELFF. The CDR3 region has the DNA TGTGCCGGGGGGACTAGCAGCACCGGGGAGCTGTTTTTT. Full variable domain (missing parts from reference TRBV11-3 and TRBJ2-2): EAGVVQSPRYKIIEKKQPVAFWCNPISGHNTLYWYLQNLGQGPELLIRYENEEAVDDSQLPKDRFSAERLKGVDSTLKIQPAELGDSAVYLCAGGTSSTGELFFGEGSRLTVL.

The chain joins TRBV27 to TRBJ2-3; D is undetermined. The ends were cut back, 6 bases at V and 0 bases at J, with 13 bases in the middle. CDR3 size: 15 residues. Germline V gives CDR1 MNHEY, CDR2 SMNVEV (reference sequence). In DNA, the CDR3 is TGTGCCAGCAGGATCAGACTCACTAGCACAGATACGCAGTATTTT. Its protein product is CASRIRLTSTDTQYF.

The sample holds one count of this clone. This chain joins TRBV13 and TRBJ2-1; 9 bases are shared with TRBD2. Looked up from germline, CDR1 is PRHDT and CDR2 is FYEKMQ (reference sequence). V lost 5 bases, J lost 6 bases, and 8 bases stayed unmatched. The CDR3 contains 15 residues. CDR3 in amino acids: CASSHSSGSSNEQFF. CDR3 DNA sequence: TGTGCCAGCAGCCATAGTAGCGGGAGTAGCAATGAGCAGTTCTTC.

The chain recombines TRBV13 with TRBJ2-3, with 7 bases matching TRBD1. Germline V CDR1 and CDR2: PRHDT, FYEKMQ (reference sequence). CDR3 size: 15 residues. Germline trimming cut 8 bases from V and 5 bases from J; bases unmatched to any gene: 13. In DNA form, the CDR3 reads TGTGCCAGCTTCAACGACAGGGTTCACGGAGATACGCAGTATTTT. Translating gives CASFNDRVHGDTQYF. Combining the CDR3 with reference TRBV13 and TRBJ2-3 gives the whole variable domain AAGVIQSPRHLIKEKRETATLKCYPIPRHDTVYWYQQGPGQDPQFLISFYEKMQSDKGSIPDRFSAQQFSDYHSELNMSSLELGDSALYFCASFNDRVHGDTQYFGPGTRLTVL.

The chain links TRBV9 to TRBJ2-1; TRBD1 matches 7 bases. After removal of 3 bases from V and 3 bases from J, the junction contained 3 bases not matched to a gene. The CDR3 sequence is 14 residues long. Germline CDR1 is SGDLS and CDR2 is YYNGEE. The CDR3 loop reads CASSGRQGYNEQFF. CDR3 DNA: TGTGCCAGCAGCGGGAGACAGGGCTACAATGAGCAGTTCTTC.

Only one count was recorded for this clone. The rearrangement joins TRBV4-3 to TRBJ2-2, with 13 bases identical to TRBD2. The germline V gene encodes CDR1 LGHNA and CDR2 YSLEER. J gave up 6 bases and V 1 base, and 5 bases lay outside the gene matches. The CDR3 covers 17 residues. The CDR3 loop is CASSQGTSGRKAGELFF. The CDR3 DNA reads TGCGCCAGCAGCCAAGGGACTAGCGGGAGAAAGGCCGGGGAGCTGTTTTTT.

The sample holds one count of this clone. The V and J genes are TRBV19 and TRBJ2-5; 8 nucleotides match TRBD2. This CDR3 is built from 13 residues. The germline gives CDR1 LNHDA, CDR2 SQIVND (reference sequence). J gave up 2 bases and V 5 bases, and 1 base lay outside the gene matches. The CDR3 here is CASSPGGQETQYF. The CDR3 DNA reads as TGTGCCAGTAGTCCGGGGGGGCAAGAGACCCAGTACTTC.

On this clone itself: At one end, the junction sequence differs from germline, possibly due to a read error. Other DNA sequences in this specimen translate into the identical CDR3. The CDR3 sequence: CASSDSGQGENTEAFF. The CDR3 coding sequence is TGCGCCAGCAGTGACTCGGGGCAGGGCGAGAACACTGAAGCTTTCTTT. V gene TRBV6-4 combines with J gene TRBJ1-1, with a tentative D call TRBD1 (5 bases). Germline V gene lookup returns CDR1 MRHNA and CDR2 SNTAGT. The CDR3 contains 16 residues.

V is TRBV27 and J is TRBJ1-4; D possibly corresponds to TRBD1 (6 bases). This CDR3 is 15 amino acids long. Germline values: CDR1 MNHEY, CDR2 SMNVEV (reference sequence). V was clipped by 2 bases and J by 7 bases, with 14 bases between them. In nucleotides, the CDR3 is TGTGCCAGCAGTTTACTACAGGGTAGGGGTGAAAAACTGTTTTTT. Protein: CASSLLQGRGEKLFF.

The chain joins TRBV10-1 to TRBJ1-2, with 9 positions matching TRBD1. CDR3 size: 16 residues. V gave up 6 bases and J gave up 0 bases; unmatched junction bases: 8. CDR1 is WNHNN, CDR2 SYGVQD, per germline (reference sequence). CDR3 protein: CASSRRDRATNYGYTF. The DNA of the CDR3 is TGCGCCAGCAGCCGCCGGGACAGGGCAACTAACTATGGCTACACCTTC.

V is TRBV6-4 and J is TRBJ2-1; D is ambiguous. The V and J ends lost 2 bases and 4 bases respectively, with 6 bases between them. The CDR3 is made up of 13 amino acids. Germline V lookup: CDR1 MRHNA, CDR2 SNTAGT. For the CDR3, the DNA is TGTGCCAGCAGTGACACAGAGTACAATGAGCAGTTCTTC. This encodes CASSDTEYNEQFF.

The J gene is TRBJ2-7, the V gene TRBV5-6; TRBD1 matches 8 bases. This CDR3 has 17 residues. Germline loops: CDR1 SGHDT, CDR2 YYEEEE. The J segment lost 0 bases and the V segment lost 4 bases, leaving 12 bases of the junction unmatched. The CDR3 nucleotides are TGTGCCAGCAGCCATTCTGCCGGGACAGGCCTCTCCTACGAGCAGTACTTC. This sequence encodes CASSHSAGTGLSYEQYF.